This TCR beta chain was observed in a study of T cell clones after liver transplantation. Background on the study: TCRbeta sequencing after a pre-transplant mixed lymphocyte reaction identified graft-donor-reactive clones, later tracked in post-transplant blood. Timepoints were pre-transplant, pre-withdrawal, and after withdrawal was completed or failed. Three of eight recipients were HCV-positive; others had non-autoimmune, non-viral indications.

To note about this clone: The antigen is not known.

Here immunoSEQ multiplex PCR was the method, and the copy in TCRdb shows in-frame clones only, minus some. The data show tens of thousands of clones, 80% to 95% seen once. CDR3 length: 15 amino acids. The V gene's germline CDR1 is MNHEY and CDR2 SVGAGI. V was clipped by 1 base and J by 7 bases; unmatched bases: 6. Study outcomes and limitations: Rather than being deleted, graft donor-reactive T cells may have moved into the graft.

This material consisted of CD4+ T cells from blood, taken less than 26 months after liver transplant. This receptor was obtained from a human patient who received a liver transplant. The graft donor may be the source of some T cells. The chain carries TRBV6-5 and TRBJ2-7; TRBD1 aligns across 11 bases. The CDR3 loop reads CASSYFGQGAGEQYF. The CDR3 region has the DNA TGTGCCAGCAGTTACTTCGGACAGGGGGCAGGGGAGCAGTACTTC.